This entry lists 14 T cell receptor beta chains sequenced from one sample in a study of cytomegalovirus exposure and HLA in healthy donors. The PCR employed 60 Vbeta primers together with 13 Jbeta primers. Assay used: immunoSEQ multiplex PCR; TCRdb lists only in-frame clones, some missing. This table holds 200,000 to 250,000 clones, more than 75% found once. Source material: PBMCs. All receptors come from a girl aged 2-10 years in good health and CMV-seronegative.

This chain uses TRBV7-9 with TRBJ2-7, with D possibly being TRBD1 (6 bases). Germline lookup yields CDR1 SEHNR and CDR2 FQNEAQ (reference sequence). Trimming stripped 3 bases from V and 2 bases from J, with 8 bases between. The CDR3 consists of 13 residues. The CDR3, as DNA: TGTGCCAGCAGCTTGACAGGTACCTACGAGCAGTACTTC. This encodes CASSLTGTYEQYF.

V and J are TRBV5-1 and TRBJ2-1, with D perhaps matching TRBD2 (5 bases). CDR1 and CDR2 (germline): SGHRS, YFSETQ. CDR3 length equals 12 residues. Trimming stripped 4 bases from V and 8 bases from J, with 10 bases between. The CDR3 region is CASSGLRDEQFF. Here the CDR3 DNA reads TGCGCCAGCAGCGGTTTGAGGGATGAGCAGTTCTTC.

This sequence joins TRBV25-1 and TRBJ1-6; 9 bases match TRBD1. The CDR3 is 16 amino acids. CDR1 and CDR2 (germline): MGHDK, SYGVNS. The V gene end was trimmed by 5 bases and the J gene end by 7 bases; junction bases not matched to a gene: 9. The CDR3 is CASSTPGQGINSPLHF. CDR3 nucleotides: TGTGCCAGCAGTACACCGGGACAGGGAATCAATTCACCCCTCCACTTT. The variable domain in full, completed from reference TRBV25-1 and TRBJ1-6, reads EADIYQTPRYLVIGTGKKITLECSQTMGHDKMYWYQQDPGMELHLIHYSYGVNSTEKGDLSSESTVSRIRTEHFPLTLESARPSHTSQYLCASSTPGQGINSPLHFGNGTRLTVT.

This chain uses TRBV6-1 with TRBJ1-2; D ambiguous. Trimming pared 2 bases from V and 2 bases from J, leaving 15 bases between. The CDR3 has 16 amino acids. The V gene's germline CDR1 is MNHNS and CDR2 SASEGT. CDR3 sequence (DNA): TGTGCCAGCAGTGAAAGTAGTTTAGTGAAAAACTATGGCTACACCTTC. Translated, it gives CASSESSLVKNYGYTF.

The genes are TRBV5-4 and TRBJ2-6; 12 nucleotides match TRBD1. J was trimmed by 0 bases and V by 3 bases; bases with no gene match: 10. Germline values: CDR1 SGHNT, CDR2 YYREEE (reference sequence). CDR3 length equals 20 residues. CDR3 loop: CASSYRNMGQGASGANVLTF. The DNA for the CDR3 is TGTGCCAGCAGCTATCGTAACATGGGACAGGGGGCCTCTGGGGCCAACGTCCTGACTTTC.

The chain employs TRBV19 and TRBJ1-2; D gene uncertain. This CDR3 contains 15 residues. Trimming removed 1 base at V and 3 bases at J, with 12 bases between. CDR1 is LNHDA, CDR2 SQIVND, per germline (reference sequence). The CDR3 protein is CASSIVNQIDYGYTF. CDR3 bases: TGTGCCAGTAGTATAGTAAACCAGATCGACTATGGCTACACCTTC.

The chain joins TRBV6-1 to TRBJ1-5; maybe TRBD1 (5 bases). Between the trimmed V and J ends, which lost 6 bases and 9 bases, there was a span of 12 bases. This CDR3 region has 12 residues. Per germline, CDR1 MNHNS and CDR2 SASEGT. This CDR3 is CASSYAGGPQHF. In nucleotides, the CDR3 is TGTGCCAGCAGCTATGCCGGGGGGCCCCAGCATTTT.

The chain carries TRBV2 and TRBJ2-7, with 12 bases aligning to TRBD2. Per germline, CDR1 SNHLY and CDR2 FYNNEI. The V and J ends lost 5 bases and 3 bases, in that order; junction bases with no gene match: 5. The CDR3 has 15 amino acids. The CDR3 coding sequence is TGTGCCAGCAGTCGATGGACTAGCGGGAACTACGAGCAGTACTTC. This translates into CASSRWTSGNYEQYF. The full variable domain, in which reference TRBV2 and TRBJ2-7 provide the parts outside the CDR3, is EPEVTQTPSHQVTQMGQEVILRCVPISNHLYFYWYRQILGQKVEFLVSFYNNEISEKSEIFDDQFSVERPDGSNFTLKIRSTKLEDSAMYFCASSRWTSGNYEQYFGPGTRLTVT.

The CDR3 reads CASSPTVQETQYF. The CDR3 nucleotides are TGTGCCAGCTCACCGACAGTACAAGAGACCCAGTACTTC. This chain joins TRBV18 and TRBJ2-5, with D maybe TRBD1 (5 bases). The CDR3 has 13 residues. V lost 3 bases and J 2 bases, leaving 7 bases between the germline ends. Germline V gives CDR1 KGHSH, CDR2 LQKENI.

In DNA form, the CDR3 reads TGCGCCAGCAGTGAGTCAAGGACAGGGATTCAGCCCCAGCATTTT. The encoded protein is CASSESRTGIQPQHF. The chain recombines TRBV10-1 with TRBJ1-5; 8 nucleotides align to TRBD1. This CDR3 region has 15 residues. Trimming at V came to 0 bases and at J to 6 bases, leaving 4 bases not matched to a gene. Germline CDR1 is WNHNN and CDR2 is SYGVQD (reference sequence).

For this clone: Other DNA sequences within the sample encode an identical CDR3. V gene TRBV27 combines with J gene TRBJ1-2, with D possibly being TRBD1 (5 bases). Germline V gene sequence: CDR1 MNHEY, CDR2 SMNVEV (reference sequence). This CDR3 has 15 amino acids. The V and J ends lost 0 bases and 2 bases respectively, with 10 bases between them. The CDR3 sequence: CASSLSGGGNYGYTF. CDR3 DNA sequence: TGTGCCAGCAGTTTATCGGGTGGGGGGAACTATGGCTACACCTTC.

This clone appeared a few times. The sample carries other DNA sequences with the same CDR3. The CDR3 bases are TGCAGCGTTGACAGGGGCACAGATACGCAGTATTTT. It translates to CSVDRGTDTQYF. The chain combines TRBV29-1 with TRBJ2-3; D perhaps matches TRBD1 (5 bases). Germline-derived CDR1 and CDR2 are SQVTM and ANQGSEA. V was cut by 3 bases and J by 1 base, with 5 bases left in between. The CDR3 loop spans 12 amino acids.

The chain employs TRBV2 and TRBJ2-5; D remains unclear. The CDR3 is 13 amino acids. Per germline, CDR1 SNHLY and CDR2 FYNNEI. V shed 6 bases and J shed 2 bases, with 10 bases lying between them. The CDR3 loop is CASSANLQETQYF. CDR3 coding DNA: TGTGCCAGCAGCGCTAATCTGCAAGAGACCCAGTACTTC. Using reference TRBV2 and TRBJ2-5 for the parts outside the CDR3, the full variable domain is EPEVTQTPSHQVTQMGQEVILRCVPISNHLYFYWYRQILGQKVEFLVSFYNNEISEKSEIFDDQFSVERPDGSNFTLKIRSTKLEDSAMYFCASSANLQETQYFGPGTRLLVL.

In DNA form, the CDR3 reads TGTGCCAGCAGGACGACAGGGGGCACCCTGACCCAGTACTTC. Encoded protein: CASRTTGGTLTQYF. The genes are TRBV28 and TRBJ2-5; TRBD1 agrees at 10 bases. The ends lost 6 bases at V and 7 bases at J; junction bases unmatched: 8. The CDR3 totals 14 residues. CDR1 MDHEN and CDR2 SYDVKM come from the germline V gene.